Sequencing of this TCR beta chain was carried out in a study of beta chain features in type 1 diabetes. Overall study context: Similarity in age, gender and cell yields was seen between patients and healthy donors. Study results and caveats: Moderate yet significant TCRB CDR3 shortening was seen in Type 1 diabetes patients in all four CD4+ subsets.

The V gene lost 0 bases and the J gene lost 0 bases, with 6 bases spanning the gap. Germline CDR1 reads SGDLS; CDR2 reads YYNGEE. This CDR3 contains 15 residues. Of the isolated RNA, all was reverse transcribed, and so the sequenced material was expressed TCRB transcripts. Measured with immunoSEQ multiplex PCR; TCRdb has only the in-frame clones, and not every one. The data contain around 710,000 clones, under 15% of them singletons. This clone was observed a handful of times. Its antigen remains unidentified. The sample comprised naive CD4+ T cells from blood. The chain has TRBV9 and TRBJ1-4; D gene unclear. The sequence derives from a man aged 25 to 40 with type 1 diabetes. The DNA for the CDR3 is TGTGCCAGCAGCGTAGGGAGGGCAACTAATGAAAAACTGTTTTTT. As protein: CASSVGRATNEKLFF.